This T cell receptor beta chain was found in a study of regulatory T cells in long-lasting Graves disease (dated by TCRdb to the early 2020s). Some background on the complete study: In the newly diagnosed Graves' disease group, patients had been taking antithyroid drugs for less than 3 months. TCR sequencing covered 13 persistent and some 20 newly diagnosed Graves' disease patients, about 35 samples in total. This study used TCR sequencing and RNA sequencing of peripheral blood to compare persistent Graves' disease patients against newly diagnosed Graves' disease patients. The study took place in China and was registered as a clinical trial. General study outcomes and caveats: Persistent Graves' disease patients showed lower TCR Shannon entropy and fewer highly expanded clones than newly diagnosed patients, suggesting clonal expansion. The authors acknowledged the small sample size as a limitation that may reduce accuracy. Sequencing and analysis were restricted to the TCR beta chain. A larger number of public clonotypes was shared among persistent patients (more than 2,500) than among newly diagnosed patients (around 970). Peripheral blood alone was examined, since thyroid tissue, which constituted the primary lesion, could not be accessed. Preferential use of TRBV28, TRBJ1-2 and TRBJ2-5 was observed in persistent disease, whereas TRBV20-1 and TRBJ2-1 were favored in newly diagnosed disease.

The time point label corresponds to: newly diagnosed GD, antithyroid drugs for less than 3 months. For both TCR sequencing and RNA sequencing, RNA was extracted from PBMCs in TRIzol. Graves' disease was diagnosed according to American Thyroid Association guidelines. Patients for the study were recruited at an endocrinology department in Xi'an, China. From each patient, nine milliliters of peripheral blood was collected into an EDTA anticoagulant tube. Ficoll Paque Plus density gradient separation was used to isolate PBMCs, and no additional T cell sorting was done. An Agilent 2100 Bioanalyzer and agarose gel were used to assess RNA quality, and a NanoDrop 2000 was used to measure RNA concentration. Library preparation used multiplex PCR. The listed sequencing device is Illumina HiSeq 4000. To build TCR beta libraries, CDR3 regions were amplified by Arm-PCR using iRepertoire HTBI primers. Before sequencing, the PCR products went through gel purification. The original pipeline was this. Gene usage analysis of CDR3 amino acid clonotypes relied on the 60 to 65 TRBV and 15 or so TRBJ segments identified across samples. Filtered high-quality paired reads were merged into contigs using COPE and FqMerger. BLAST was used to align contigs to IMGT TRBV, TRBD and TRBJ reference genes, with CDR3 defined following IMGT. Any clonotype with a frequency above 0.1% was classified as a highly expanded clone. Repertoire diversity was measured by Shannon entropy, and V-J evenness by the Gini coefficient. A clonotype found in more than one individual was treated as public. TCRdb reprocessed the public reads (quality trimming at Q25 with fastp, clone calling with MiXCR) and kept in-frame beta chains. Entries that share a CDR3 protein sequence are merged under the most common genes and DNA. These V and J calls originate from TCRdb's pipeline instead of the authors' own analysis. The sample table records 440,000 or so distinct CDR3 sequences; about a sixth of these occur just once. Over 8.5% of the sample is held by the ten biggest clonotypes.

This clonotype was detected many times. Its specific antigen is unknown. No much larger clone is present one base from it, and per-base qualities are unavailable. The CDR3, cysteine through phenylalanine, is 16 amino acids long. Only the CDR3 portion is preserved as DNA: 48 bases, with reading frame beginning at the first base. V is reduced by 0 bases and J by 6 bases, leaving a spacing of 18 bases between them. CDR1 and CDR2 (MGHRA, YSYEKL) derive from the germline V gene. This sample was shared with a second study, whose subject was T cells in Graves' hyperthyroidism and ophthalmopathy. According to the second study: Stable Graves' hyperthyroidism was defined as the absence of progression to ophthalmopathy over 18 months of follow-up. Hyperthyroidism patients were newly diagnosed, with disease duration under 2 months, and aged 18 to 65 years. Patients with uncontrolled infections, other autoimmune diseases, pregnancy or lactation were excluded. Diagnoses were based on clinical symptoms, serum thyroxine and TRAb, thyroid ultrasound and orbital computed tomography. For the first round of RT-PCR on the TCR CDR3, the HTBI primer set was used together with the Qiagen OneStep RT-PCR kit. Most expanded thyroid clonotypes (frequency above 0.001) were also found in blood, which suggests that blood repertoires may mirror thyroid immune responses. In cross-validation, a model built on a 13 V-J signature told ophthalmopathy apart from stable hyperthyroidism with about 90% sensitivity and around 81% specificity, and in testing the same model reached 80%/75%. In validation, the model predicted progression to ophthalmopathy a median of about 6.8 months before onset, with 65% to 71% sensitivity and roughly 72% specificity. To identify TCR V-J signatures that set the groups apart, the researchers used a discovery cohort of 90 to 100 patients, made up of around 42 with Graves' ophthalmopathy and around 58 with stable Graves' hyperthyroidism. An independent validation cohort of 18 to 20 hyperthyroidism patients and approximately 15 patients who later progressed to ophthalmopathy tested prospective prediction of ophthalmopathy. The approximately 98 discovery patients were randomly divided into training and test sets at a 7:3 ratio. The study also compared thyroid tissue and blood T-cell repertoires from a handful of Graves' hyperthyroidism patients. After blood sampling, hyperthyroidism patients were treated with methimazole at a starting dose of 30 mg daily, and ophthalmopathy patients were treated with high-dose intravenous methylprednisolone. Libraries were constructed in a second round of multiplex PCR, after which size selection and purification were carried out. The libraries were sequenced on an Illumina HiSeq2000 using paired-end 100 bp reads. SOAPnuke was used to process the raw data, throwing out any read that contained adapters or uncalled bases, had a mean Phred below 15, or lacked an exact constant-primer or identifier match. COPE v1.2.5 was used to merge high-quality paired reads, and clonotypes were defined as unique nucleotide sequences. MiTCR v1.1 was used to align clonotypes to the IMGT TRBV, TRBD and TRBJ reference segments. The analysis included only V-J combinations with a frequency above 0.0001, which together covered around 99% of the repertoires. A TCS score was defined as the ratio between F50 (clonal expansion) and ExV (chaos), using BLOSUM62-based TCRdist between CDR3 peptides within each V-J. Welch's t-statistics and random forest reduced 514 V-J features to about 12, which were used in a naive Bayes classifier (R e1071). No statistical method was used to fix the sample size in advance, and group allocation was not hidden from the investigators. The paper describes TCR Vbeta CDR3 sequencing of fewer than 150 peripheral blood samples, made up of under 50 ophthalmopathy patients, around 73 hyperthyroidism patients and approximately 17 progressor patients.

Here the sequenced sample was peripheral blood mononuclear cells (PBMCs), taken at new diagnosis, from a patient treated with antithyroid drugs. The sequence links TRBV4-1 to TRBJ2-7; the D region may be TRBD1 or TRBD2, each matching 6 bases equally. The TCR sequence derives from a woman in her 30s with Graves disease. Donor details come from another sample of the same person, matched by shared clones. CDR3 protein: CASSQDRGTRWGEQYF. The sequenced DNA: TGCGCCAGCAGCCAAGATCGCGGGACACGCTGGGGCGAGCAGTACTTC.